Sequencing of this T cell receptor beta chain was carried out in a study of T cells expressing NK-cell markers. Turning to the study itself: Sorted CD3+CD56+NKG2C+, CD3+CD56+NKG2C- and CD3+CD56-NKG2C+ T-cell subsets were beta-chain profiled. Serological testing identified seven of the eight sequenced donors as HCMV-seropositive and one as seronegative. Study-wide findings and caveats: These clonotypes, the leaders elsewhere, also led the CD3+CD56-NKG2C+ fraction in four donors.

With respect to this clonotype: Its antigen is still unknown.

UMIs were included in TCR beta cDNA generated by 5'RACE template switching. From the 5' RACE reads, TCRdb lists one entry per CDR3 protein and no DNA. The sample has about 460,000 distinct CDR3 sequences; the top ten hold 1.4%. CDR3 length equals 12 residues. Germline values: CDR1 SQVTM, CDR2 ANQGSEA. The rearrangement joins TRBV29-1 to TRBJ2-3; TCRdb's D gene call, TRBD1, goes unchecked for lack of DNA. The TCR was taken from a woman aged 45-59 years in good health. Material: blood T cells: a sorted CD56 or NKG2C T cell subset, CD4+ or CD8+ T cells, or bulk PBMC T cells (not recorded which). The CDR3 loop reads CSYTQGRDTQYF.